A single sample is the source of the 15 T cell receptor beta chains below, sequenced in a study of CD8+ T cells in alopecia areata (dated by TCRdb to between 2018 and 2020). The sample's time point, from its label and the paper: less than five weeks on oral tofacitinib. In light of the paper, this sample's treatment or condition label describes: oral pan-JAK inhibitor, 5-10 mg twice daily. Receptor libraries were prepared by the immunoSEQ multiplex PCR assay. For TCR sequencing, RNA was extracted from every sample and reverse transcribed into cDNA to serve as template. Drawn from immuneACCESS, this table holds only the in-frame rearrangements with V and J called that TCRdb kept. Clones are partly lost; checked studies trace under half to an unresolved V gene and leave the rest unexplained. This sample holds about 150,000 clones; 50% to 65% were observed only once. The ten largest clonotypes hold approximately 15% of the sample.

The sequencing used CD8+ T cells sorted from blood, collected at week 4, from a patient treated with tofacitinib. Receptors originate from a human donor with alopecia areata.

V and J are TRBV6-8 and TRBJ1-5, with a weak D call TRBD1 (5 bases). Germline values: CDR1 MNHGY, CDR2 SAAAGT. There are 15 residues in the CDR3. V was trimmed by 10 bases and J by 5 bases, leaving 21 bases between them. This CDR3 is CATTKGRGSDQPQHF. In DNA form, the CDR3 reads TGTGCCACTACGAAGGGGAGGGGAAGTGATCAGCCCCAGCATTTT.

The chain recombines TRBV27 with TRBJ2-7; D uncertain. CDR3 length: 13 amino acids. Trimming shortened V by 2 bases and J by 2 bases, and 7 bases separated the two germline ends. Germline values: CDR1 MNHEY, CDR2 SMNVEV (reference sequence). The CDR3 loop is CASSLKPTYEQYF. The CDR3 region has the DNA TGTGCCAGCAGTTTAAAACCGACCTACGAGCAGTACTTC.

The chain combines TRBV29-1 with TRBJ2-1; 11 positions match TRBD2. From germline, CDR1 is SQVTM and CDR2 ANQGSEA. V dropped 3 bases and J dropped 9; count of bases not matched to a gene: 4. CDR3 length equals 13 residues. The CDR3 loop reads CSVETSGVGEQFF. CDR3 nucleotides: TGCAGCGTTGAGACTAGCGGGGTGGGTGAGCAGTTCTTC.

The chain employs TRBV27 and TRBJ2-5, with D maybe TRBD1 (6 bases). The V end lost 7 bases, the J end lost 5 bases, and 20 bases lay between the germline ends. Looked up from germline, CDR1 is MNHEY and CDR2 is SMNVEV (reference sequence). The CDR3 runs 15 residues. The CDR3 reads CASTRRGGPGETQYF. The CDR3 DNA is TGTGCCAGCACTCGCAGGGGCGGACCTGGGGAGACCCAGTACTTC.

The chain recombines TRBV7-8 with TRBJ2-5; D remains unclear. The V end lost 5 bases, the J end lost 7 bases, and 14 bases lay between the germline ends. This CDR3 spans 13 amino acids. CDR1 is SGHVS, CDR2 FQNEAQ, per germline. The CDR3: CASSPGGGGTQYF. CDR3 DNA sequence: TGTGCCAGCAGCCCCGGCGGCGGTGGGACCCAGTACTTC.

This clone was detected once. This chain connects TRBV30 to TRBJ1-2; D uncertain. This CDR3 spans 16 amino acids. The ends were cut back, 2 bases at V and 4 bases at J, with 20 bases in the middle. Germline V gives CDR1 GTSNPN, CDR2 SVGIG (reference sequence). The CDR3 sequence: CAWSMNLDGRLYGYTF. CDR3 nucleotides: TGTGCCTGGAGTATGAACTTGGACGGTCGCCTCTATGGCTACACCTTC.

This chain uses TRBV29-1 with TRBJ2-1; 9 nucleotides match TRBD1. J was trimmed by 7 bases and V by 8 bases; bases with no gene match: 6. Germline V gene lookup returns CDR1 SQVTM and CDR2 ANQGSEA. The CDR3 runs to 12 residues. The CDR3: CSNRQGGNEQFF. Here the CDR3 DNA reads TGCAGCAACCGACAGGGGGGGAATGAGCAGTTCTTC.

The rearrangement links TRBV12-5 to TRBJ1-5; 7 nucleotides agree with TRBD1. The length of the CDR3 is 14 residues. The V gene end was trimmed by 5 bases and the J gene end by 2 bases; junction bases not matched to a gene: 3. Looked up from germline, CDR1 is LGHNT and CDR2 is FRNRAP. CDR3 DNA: TGTGCTAGTGGTGATGGACAGGGCAATCAGCCCCAGCATTTT. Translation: CASGDGQGNQPQHF.

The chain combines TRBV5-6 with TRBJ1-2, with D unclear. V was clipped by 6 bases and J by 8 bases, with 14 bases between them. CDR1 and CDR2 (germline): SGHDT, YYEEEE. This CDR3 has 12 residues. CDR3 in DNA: TGTGCCAGCACAGCTCTTTTGGGCGGCTACACCTTC. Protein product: CASTALLGGYTF.

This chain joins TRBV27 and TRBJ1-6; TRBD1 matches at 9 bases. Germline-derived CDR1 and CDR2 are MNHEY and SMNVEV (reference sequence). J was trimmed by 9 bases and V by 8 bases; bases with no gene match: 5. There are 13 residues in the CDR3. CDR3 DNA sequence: TGTGCCAGCCATACAGGGGGCAGTTCACCCCTCCACTTT. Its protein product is CASHTGGSSPLHF.

The CDR3 DNA follows: TGCAGCGTTGATTTGGGGAGTGAGCAGTTCTTC. Its protein product is CSVDLGSEQFF. This chain links TRBV29-1 with TRBJ2-1; D might be TRBD2 (5 bases). This CDR3 is 11 amino acids long. Germline assignment: CDR1 SQVTM and CDR2 ANQGSEA. The V end was cut by 3 bases, the J end by 9 bases, with 9 bases between.

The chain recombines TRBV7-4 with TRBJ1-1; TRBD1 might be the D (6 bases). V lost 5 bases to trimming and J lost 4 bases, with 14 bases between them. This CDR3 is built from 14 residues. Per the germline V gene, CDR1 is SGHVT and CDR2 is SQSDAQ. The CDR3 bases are TGTGCCAGCAGCCCCCGAACGGGGGCCACTGAAGCTTTCTTT. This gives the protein CASSPRTGATEAFF. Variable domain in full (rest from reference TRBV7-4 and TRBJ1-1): GAGVSQSPRYKVAKRGRDVALRCDSISGHVTLYWYRQTLGQGSEVLTYSQSDAQRDKSGRPSGRFSAERPERSVSTLKIQRTEQGDSAVYLCASSPRTGATEAFFGQGTRLTVV.

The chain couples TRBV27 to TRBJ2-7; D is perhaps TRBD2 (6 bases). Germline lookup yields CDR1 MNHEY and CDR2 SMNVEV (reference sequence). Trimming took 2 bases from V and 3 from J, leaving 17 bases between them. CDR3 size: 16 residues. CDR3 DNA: TGTGCCAGCAGTTTAGACCGGGGGACGGTCTACTACGAGCAGTACTTC. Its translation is CASSLDRGTVYYEQYF.

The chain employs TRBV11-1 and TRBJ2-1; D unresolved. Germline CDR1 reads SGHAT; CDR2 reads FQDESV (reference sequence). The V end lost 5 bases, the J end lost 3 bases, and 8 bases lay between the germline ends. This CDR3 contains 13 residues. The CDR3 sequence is CASSPEFYNEQFF. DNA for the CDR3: TGTGCCAGCAGCCCGGAATTCTACAATGAGCAGTTCTTC.

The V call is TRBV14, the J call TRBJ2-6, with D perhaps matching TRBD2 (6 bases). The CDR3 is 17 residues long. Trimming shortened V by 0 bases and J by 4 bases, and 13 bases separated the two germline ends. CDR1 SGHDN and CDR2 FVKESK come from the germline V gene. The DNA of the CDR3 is TGTGCCAGCAGCCAAGAAATAGGACTATCCGGGGCCAACGTCCTGACTTTC. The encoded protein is CASSQEIGLSGANVLTF.